This paragraph reports one T cell receptor (beta chain). This entry is derived from a study of blood T cells in healthy people across ages. Study background: About one barcoded beta molecule per two T cells was captured by template switching.

The CDR3 runs to 13 residues. V was shortened by 3 bases and J by 3 bases, with 8 bases between the two germline ends. CDR1 and CDR2 from the germline V gene are SGHVS and FQNEAQ. The people who gave samples were healthy Caucasians from Russia, aged about 6 to 100. The second PCR ran about 6 to 11 cycles with a sample-barcoded 5' primer and J-beta primers. MiXCR was run by TCRdb on the 5' RACE reads, yielding one entry per CDR3 protein. The sample carries a few hundred thousand distinct CDR3 sequences, over 25% recorded once. These data were also filed under a second study, of T cells of mothers and their children. That paper adds: Healthy Caucasian mothers, a few in number, and their six children were the donors. It was found that thymic selection shapes TCR recombination output similarly in related and unrelated pairs.

The sequencing sample was made of blood. The receptor was derived from a boy aged 2 to 10 in good health. J is TRBJ1-2 and V is TRBV7-8; D call uncertain. CDR3 sequence (DNA): TGTGCCAGCAGCTTGGGGTACGACTATGGCTACACCTTC. It yields the protein CASSLGYDYGYTF.